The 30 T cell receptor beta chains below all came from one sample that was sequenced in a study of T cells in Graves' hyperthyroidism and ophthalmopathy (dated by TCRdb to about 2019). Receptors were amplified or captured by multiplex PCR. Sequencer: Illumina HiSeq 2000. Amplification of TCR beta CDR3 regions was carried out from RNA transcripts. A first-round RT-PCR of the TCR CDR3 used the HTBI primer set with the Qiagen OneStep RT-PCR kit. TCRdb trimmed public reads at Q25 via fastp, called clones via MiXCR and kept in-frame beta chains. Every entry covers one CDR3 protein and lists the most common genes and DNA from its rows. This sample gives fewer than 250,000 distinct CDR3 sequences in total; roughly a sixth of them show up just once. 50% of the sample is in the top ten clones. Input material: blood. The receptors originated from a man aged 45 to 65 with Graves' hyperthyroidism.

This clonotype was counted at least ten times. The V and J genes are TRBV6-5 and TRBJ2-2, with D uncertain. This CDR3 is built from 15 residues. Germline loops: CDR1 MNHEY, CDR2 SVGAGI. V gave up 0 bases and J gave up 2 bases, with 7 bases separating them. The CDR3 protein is CASSYSGSNTGELFF. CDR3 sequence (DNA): TGTGCCAGCAGTTACTCGGGCAGTAACACCGGGGAGCTGTTTTTT.

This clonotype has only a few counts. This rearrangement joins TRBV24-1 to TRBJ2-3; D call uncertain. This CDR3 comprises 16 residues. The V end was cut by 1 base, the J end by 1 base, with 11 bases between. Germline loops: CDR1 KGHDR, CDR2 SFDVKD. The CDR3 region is CATSDLRAEGTDTQYF. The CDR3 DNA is TGTGCCACCAGTGATTTAAGGGCCGAAGGCACAGATACGCAGTATTTT.

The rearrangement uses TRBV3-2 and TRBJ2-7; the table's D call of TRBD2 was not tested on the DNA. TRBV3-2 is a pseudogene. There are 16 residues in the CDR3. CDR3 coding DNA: TGTGCCAGCAGCCAAGCCCCCCGGGAGGGAACCTACGAGCAGTACTTC. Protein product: CASSQAPREGTYEQYF.

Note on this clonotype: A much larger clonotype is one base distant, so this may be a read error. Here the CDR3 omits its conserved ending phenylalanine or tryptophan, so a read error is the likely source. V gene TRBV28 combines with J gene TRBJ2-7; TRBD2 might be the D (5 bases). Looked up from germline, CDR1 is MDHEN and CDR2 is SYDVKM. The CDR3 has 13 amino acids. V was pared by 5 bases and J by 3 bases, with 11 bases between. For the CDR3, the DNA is TGTGCCAGCAGTGGGGAGTCGGTCTACGAGCAGTACTCC. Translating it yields CASSGESVYEQYS.

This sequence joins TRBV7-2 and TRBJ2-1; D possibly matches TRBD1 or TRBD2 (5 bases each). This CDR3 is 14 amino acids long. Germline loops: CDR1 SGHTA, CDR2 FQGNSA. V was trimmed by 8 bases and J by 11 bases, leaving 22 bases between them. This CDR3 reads CASADQGAGPKQFF. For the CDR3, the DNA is TGTGCCAGCGCTGACCAAGGGGCGGGTCCGAAGCAGTTCTTC.

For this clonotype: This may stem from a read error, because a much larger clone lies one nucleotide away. The CDR3 nucleotides are TGTGCCAGCAGTGATCCTAGCGGGCCTTACGATGAGCAGTTCTTC. Translating it yields CASSDPSGPYDEQFF. The V call is TRBV2, the J call TRBJ2-1, with 8 bases lining up with TRBD2. The germline gives CDR1 SNHLY, CDR2 FYNNEI. The ends lost 3 bases at V and 8 bases at J; junction bases unmatched: 9. The length of the CDR3 is 15 residues.

The CDR3 nucleotides are TGCGCCAGCAGCCCAGGGAGCAAACTCACAGATACGCAGTATTTT. Protein product: CASSPGSKLTDTQYF. The chain links TRBV5-1 to TRBJ2-3, with D tentatively TRBD1 or TRBD2 (5 bases each). CDR1 and CDR2 (germline): SGHRS, YFSETQ. The CDR3 sequence is 15 residues long. Trimming took 4 bases from V and 2 from J, leaving 14 bases between them.

CDR3 region: CASSLGTRGNTGELFF. CDR3 in DNA: TGTGCCAGCAGCTTAGGAACCAGGGGGAACACCGGGGAGCTGTTTTTT. The V call is TRBV11-2, the J call TRBJ2-2; D might be TRBD1 (6 bases). The germline V and J ends were trimmed by 1 base and 1 base, with 10 bases remaining between them. CDR1 and CDR2 from the germline V gene are SGHAT and FQNNGV. The CDR3 spans 16 residues.

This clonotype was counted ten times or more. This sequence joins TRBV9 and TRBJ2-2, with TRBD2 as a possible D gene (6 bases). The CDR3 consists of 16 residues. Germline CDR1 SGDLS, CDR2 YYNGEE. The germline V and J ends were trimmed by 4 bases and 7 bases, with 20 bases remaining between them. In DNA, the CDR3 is TGTGCCAGCAGCCCCCGTCTGCGGGGTAAGGACGGGGAGCTGTTTTTT. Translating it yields CASSPRLRGKDGELFF.

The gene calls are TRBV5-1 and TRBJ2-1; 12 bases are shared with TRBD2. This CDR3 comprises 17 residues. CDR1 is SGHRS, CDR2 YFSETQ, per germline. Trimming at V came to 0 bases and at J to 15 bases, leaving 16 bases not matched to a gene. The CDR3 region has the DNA TGCGCCAGCAGCTTGGGGGCTCTAGCGGGAGGGCCCTTATTACTGTTCTTC. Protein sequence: CASSLGALAGGPLLLFF.

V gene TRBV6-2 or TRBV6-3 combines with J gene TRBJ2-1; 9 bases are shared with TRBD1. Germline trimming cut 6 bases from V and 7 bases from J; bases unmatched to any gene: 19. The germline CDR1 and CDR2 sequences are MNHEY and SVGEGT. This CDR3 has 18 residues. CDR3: CASSRGRWGDRDLNEQFF. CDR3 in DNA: TGTGCCAGCAGCCGCGGCAGGTGGGGGGACAGGGACTTGAATGAGCAGTTCTTC.

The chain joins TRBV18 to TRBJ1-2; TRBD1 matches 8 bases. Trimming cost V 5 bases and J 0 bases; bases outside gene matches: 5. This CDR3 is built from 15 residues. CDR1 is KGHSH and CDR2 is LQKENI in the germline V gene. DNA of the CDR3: TGTGCCAGCTCAACCGGGACAGGAGCTAACTATGGCTACACCTTC. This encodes CASSTGTGANYGYTF.

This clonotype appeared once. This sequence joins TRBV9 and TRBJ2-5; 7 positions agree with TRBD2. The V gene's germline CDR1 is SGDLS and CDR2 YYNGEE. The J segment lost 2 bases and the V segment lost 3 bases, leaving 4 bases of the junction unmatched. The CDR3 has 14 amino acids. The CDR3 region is CASSGPGLQETQYF. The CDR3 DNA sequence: TGTGCCAGCAGCGGACCGGGACTACAAGAGACCCAGTACTTC.

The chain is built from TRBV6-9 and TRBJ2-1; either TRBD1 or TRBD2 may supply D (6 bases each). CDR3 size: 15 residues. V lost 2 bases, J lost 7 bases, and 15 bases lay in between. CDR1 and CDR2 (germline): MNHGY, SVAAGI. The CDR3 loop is CASSYGEVRGNEQFF. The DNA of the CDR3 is TGTGCCAGCAGTTATGGGGAGGTTAGGGGGAATGAGCAGTTCTTC.

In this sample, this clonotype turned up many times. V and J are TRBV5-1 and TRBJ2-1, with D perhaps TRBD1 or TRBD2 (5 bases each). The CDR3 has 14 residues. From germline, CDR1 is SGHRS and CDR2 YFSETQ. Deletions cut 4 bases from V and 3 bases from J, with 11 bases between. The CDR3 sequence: CASSPRGLYNEQFF. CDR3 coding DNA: TGCGCCAGCAGCCCGAGGGGCCTCTACAATGAGCAGTTCTTC.

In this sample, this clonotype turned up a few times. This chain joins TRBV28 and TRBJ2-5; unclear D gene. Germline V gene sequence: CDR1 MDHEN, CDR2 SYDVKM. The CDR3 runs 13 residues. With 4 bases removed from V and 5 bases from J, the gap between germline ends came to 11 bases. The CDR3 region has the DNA TGTGCCAGCAGTTCCATGGGTAGGGAGACCCAGTACTTC. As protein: CASSSMGRETQYF.

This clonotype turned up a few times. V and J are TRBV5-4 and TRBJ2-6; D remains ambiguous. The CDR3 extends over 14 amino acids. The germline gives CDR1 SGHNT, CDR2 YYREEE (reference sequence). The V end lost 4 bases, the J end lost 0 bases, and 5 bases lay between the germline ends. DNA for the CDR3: TGTGCCAGCAGCAGAGTCTCTGGGGCCAACGTCCTGACTTTC. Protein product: CASSRVSGANVLTF. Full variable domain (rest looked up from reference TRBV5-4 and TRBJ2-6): ETGVTQSPTHLIKTRGQQVTLRCSSQSGHNTVSWYQQALGQGPQFIFQYYREEENGRGNFPPRFSGLQFPNYSSELNVNALELDDSALYLCASSRVSGANVLTFGAGSRLTVL.

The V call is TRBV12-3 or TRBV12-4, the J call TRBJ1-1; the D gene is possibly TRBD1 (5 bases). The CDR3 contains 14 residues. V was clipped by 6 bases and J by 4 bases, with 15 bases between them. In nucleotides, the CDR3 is TGTGCCAGCAGGCCCGGGACGCGAGTCACTGAAGCTTTCTTT. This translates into CASRPGTRVTEAFF.

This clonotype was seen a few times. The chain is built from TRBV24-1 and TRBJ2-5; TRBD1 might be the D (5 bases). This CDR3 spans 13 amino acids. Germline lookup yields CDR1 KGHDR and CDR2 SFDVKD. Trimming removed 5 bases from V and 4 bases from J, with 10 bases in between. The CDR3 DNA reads TGTGCCACCAGTGGACCAGGGTCAGAGACCCAGTACTTC. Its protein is CATSGPGSETQYF.

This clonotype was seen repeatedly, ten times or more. CDR3 region: CASNPIRGRASTDTQYF. CDR3 coding DNA: TGTGCCAGCAATCCTATCCGGGGGAGGGCTAGCACAGATACGCAGTATTTT. The chain is built from TRBV28 and TRBJ2-3, with 7 bases fitting TRBD2. The V gene's germline CDR1 is MDHEN and CDR2 SYDVKM. The CDR3 length is 17 residues. V shed 7 bases and J 0 bases; nucleotides not matched to a gene: 13.

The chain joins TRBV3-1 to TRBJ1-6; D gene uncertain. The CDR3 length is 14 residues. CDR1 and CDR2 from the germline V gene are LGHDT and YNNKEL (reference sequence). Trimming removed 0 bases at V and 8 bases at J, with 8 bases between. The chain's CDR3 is CASSQEVVHSPLHF. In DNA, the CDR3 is TGTGCCAGCAGCCAAGAAGTCGTCCATTCACCCCTCCACTTT.

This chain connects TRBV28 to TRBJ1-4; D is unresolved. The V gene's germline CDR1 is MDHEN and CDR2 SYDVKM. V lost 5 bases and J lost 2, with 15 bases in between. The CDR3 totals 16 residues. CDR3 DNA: TGTGCCAGCAGTCTCCGGGAGGCATCGACTAATGAAAAACTGTTTTTT. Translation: CASSLREASTNEKLFF.

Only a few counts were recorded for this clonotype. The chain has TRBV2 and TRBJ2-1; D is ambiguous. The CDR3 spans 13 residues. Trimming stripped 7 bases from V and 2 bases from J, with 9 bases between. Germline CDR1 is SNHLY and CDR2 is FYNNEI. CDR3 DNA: TGTGCCAGCAACCGAGAGCCCTACAATGAGCAGTTCTTC. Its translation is CASNREPYNEQFF.

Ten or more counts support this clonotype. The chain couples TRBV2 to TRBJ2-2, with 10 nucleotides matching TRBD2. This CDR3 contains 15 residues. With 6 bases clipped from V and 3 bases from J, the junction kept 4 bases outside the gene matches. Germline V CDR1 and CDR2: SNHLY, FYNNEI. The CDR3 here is CASRLLAGDTGELFF. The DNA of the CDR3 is TGTGCCAGCAGGCTGCTAGCGGGAGACACCGGGGAGCTGTTTTTT.

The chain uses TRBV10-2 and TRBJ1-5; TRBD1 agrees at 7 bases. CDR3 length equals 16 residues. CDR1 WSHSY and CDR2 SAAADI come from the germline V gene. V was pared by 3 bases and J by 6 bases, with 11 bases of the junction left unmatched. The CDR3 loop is CASSDKQGTVGQPQHF. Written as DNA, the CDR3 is TGCGCCAGCAGTGACAAACAGGGGACGGTCGGTCAGCCCCAGCATTTT.

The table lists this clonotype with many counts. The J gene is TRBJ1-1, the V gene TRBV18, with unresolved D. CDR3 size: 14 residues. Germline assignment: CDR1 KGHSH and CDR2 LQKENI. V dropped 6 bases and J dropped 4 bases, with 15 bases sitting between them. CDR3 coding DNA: TGTGCCAGCTCCCCCTCGGGGATGGGCACTGAAGCTTTCTTT. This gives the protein CASSPSGMGTEAFF.

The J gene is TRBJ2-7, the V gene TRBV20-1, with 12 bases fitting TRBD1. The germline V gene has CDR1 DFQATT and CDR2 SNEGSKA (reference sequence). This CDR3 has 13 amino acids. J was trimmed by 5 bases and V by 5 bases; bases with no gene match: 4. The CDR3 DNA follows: TGCAGTGCTTGGGACAGGGGGCCCAACGAGCAGTACTTC. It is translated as CSAWDRGPNEQYF.

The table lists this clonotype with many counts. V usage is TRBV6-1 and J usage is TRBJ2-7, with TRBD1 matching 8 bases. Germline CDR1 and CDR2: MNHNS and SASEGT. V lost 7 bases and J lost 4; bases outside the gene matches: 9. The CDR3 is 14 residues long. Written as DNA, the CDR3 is TGTGCCAGCACGAGGGGGCAGGGGGCATACGAGCAGTACTTC. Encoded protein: CASTRGQGAYEQYF.

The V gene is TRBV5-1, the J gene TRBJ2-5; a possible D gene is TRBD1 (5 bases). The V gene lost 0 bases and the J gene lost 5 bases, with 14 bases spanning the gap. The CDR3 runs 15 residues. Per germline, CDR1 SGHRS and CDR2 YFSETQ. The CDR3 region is CASSLDQGGAETQYF. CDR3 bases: TGCGCCAGCAGCTTGGATCAGGGTGGGGCTGAGACCCAGTACTTC.

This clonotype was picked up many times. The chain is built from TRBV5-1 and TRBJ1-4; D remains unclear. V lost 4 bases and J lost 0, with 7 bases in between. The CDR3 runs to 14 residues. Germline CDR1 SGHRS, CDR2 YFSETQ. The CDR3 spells CASSLAATNEKLFF. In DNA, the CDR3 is TGCGCCAGCAGCCTAGCAGCAACTAATGAAAAACTGTTTTTT.